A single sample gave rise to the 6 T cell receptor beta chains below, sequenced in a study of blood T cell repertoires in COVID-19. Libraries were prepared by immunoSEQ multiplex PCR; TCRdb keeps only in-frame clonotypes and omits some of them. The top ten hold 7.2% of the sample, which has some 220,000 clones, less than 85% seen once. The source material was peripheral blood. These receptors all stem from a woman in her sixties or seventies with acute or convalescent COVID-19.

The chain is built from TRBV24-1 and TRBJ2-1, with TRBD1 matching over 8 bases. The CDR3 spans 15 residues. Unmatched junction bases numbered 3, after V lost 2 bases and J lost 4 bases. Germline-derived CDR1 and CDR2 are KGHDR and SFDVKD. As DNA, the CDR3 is TGTGCCACCAGTGATTCCAGGGGGCCTTACAATGAGCAGTTCTTC. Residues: CATSDSRGPYNEQFF.

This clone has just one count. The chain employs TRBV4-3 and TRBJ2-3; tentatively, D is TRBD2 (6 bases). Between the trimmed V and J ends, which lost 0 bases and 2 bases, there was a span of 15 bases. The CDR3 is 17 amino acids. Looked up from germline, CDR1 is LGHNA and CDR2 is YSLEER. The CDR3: CASSQDYVAGPTDTQYF. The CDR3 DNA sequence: TGCGCCAGCAGCCAAGATTACGTGGCGGGGCCCACAGATACGCAGTATTTT.

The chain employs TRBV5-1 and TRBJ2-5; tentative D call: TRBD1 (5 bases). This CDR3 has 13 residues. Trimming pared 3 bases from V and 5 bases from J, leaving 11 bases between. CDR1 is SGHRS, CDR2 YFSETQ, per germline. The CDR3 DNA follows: TGCGCCAGCAGCTGGCAGGGAAGTGAGACCCAGTACTTC. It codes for CASSWQGSETQYF.

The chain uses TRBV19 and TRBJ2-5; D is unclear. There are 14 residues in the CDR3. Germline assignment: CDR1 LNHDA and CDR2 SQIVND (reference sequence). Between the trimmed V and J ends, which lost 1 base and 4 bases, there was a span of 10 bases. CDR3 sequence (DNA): TGTGCCAGTAGTATAGGGTCAGGCGCAGAGACCCAGTACTTC. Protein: CASSIGSGAETQYF. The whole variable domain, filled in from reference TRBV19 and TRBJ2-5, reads DGGITQSPKYLFRKEGQNVTLSCEQNLNHDAMYWYRQDPGQGLRLIYYSQIVNDFQKGDIAEGYSVSREKKESFPLTVTSAQKNPTAFYLCASSIGSGAETQYFGPGTRLLVL.

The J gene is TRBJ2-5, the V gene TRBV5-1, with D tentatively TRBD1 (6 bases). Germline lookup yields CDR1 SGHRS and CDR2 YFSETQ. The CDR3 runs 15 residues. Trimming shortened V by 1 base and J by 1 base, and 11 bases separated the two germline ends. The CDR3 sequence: CASSLSTGSQETQYF. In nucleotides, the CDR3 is TGCGCCAGCAGCTTGAGTACAGGGAGCCAAGAGACCCAGTACTTC.

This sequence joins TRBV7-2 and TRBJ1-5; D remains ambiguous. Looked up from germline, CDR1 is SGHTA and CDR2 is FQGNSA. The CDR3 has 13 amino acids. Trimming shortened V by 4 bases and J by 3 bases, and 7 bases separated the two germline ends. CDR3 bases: TGTGCCAGCAGCTACACAGACAATCAGCCCCAGCATTTT. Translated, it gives CASSYTDNQPQHF.